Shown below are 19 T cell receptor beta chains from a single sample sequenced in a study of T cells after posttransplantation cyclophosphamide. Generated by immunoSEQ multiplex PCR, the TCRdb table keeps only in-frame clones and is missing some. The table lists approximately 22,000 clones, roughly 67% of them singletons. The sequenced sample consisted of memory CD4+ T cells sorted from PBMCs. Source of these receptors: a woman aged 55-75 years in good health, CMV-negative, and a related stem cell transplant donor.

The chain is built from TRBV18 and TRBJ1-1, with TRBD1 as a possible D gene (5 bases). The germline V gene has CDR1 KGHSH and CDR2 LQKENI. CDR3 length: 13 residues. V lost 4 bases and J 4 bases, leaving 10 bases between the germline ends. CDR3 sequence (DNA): TGTGCCAGCTCACTTGACAGATCCACTGAAGCTTTCTTT. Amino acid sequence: CASSLDRSTEAFF.

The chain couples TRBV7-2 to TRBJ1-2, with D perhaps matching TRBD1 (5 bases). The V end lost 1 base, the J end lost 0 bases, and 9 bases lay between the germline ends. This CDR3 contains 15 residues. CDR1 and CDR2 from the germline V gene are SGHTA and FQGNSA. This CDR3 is CASSLVGVSNYGYTF. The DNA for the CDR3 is TGTGCCAGCAGCTTAGTAGGGGTTTCTAACTATGGCTACACCTTC. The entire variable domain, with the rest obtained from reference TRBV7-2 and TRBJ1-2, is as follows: GAGVSQSPSNKVTEKGKDVELRCDPISGHTALYWYRQSLGQGLEFLIYFQGNSAPDKSGLPSDRFSAERTGGSVSTLTIQRTQQEDSAVYLCASSLVGVSNYGYTFGSGTRLTVV.

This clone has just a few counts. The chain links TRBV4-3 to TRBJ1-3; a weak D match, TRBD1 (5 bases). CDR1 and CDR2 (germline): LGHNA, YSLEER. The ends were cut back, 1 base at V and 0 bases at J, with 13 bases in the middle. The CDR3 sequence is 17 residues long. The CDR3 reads CASSQGSHRSSGNTIYF. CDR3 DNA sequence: TGCGCCAGCAGCCAAGGATCGCACAGGTCCTCTGGAAACACCATATATTTT.

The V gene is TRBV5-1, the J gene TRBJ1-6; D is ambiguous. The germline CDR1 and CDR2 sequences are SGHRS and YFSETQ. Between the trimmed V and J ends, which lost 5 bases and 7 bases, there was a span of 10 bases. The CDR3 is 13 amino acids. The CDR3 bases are TGCGCCAGCAGTGCTTGGGCGAATTCACCCCTCCACTTT. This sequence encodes CASSAWANSPLHF.

The CDR3 here is CASSSRGGAEAFF. In nucleotides, the CDR3 is TGTGCCAGTAGTTCACGCGGGGGCGCTGAAGCTTTCTTT. The chain joins TRBV19 to TRBJ1-1; possibly TRBD1 for D (6 bases). Germline CDR1 and CDR2: LNHDA and SQIVND (reference sequence). The CDR3 totals 13 residues. V was clipped by 5 bases and J by 6 bases, with 13 bases between them. Filled out from reference TRBV19 and TRBJ1-1, the complete variable domain reads DGGITQSPKYLFRKEGQNVTLSCEQNLNHDAMYWYRQDPGQGLRLIYYSQIVNDFQKGDIAEGYSVSREKKESFPLTVTSAQKNPTAFYLCASSSRGGAEAFFGQGTRLTVV.

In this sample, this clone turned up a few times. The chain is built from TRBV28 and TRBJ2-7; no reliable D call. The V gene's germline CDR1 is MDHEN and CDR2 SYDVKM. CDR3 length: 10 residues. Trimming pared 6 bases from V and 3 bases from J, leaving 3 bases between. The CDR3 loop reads CASSHYEQYF. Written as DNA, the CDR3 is TGTGCCAGCAGCCACTACGAGCAGTACTTC.

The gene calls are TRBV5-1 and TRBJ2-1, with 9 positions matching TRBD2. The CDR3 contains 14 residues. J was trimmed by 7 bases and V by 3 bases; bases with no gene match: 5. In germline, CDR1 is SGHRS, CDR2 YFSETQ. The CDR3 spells CASSSGLATNEQFF. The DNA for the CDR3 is TGCGCCAGCAGCTCGGGACTAGCAACTAATGAGCAGTTCTTC.

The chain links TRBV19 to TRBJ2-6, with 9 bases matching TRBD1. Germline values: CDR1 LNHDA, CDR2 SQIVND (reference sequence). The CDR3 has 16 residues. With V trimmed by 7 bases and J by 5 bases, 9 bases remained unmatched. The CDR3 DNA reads TGTGCCAGTATTTACACAGGGGGCGGTAGGGCCAACGTCCTGACTTTC. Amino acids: CASIYTGGGRANVLTF. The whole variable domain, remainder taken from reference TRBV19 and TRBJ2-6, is DGGITQSPKYLFRKEGQNVTLSCEQNLNHDAMYWYRQDPGQGLRLIYYSQIVNDFQKGDIAEGYSVSREKKESFPLTVTSAQKNPTAFYLCASIYTGGGRANVLTFGAGSRLTVL.

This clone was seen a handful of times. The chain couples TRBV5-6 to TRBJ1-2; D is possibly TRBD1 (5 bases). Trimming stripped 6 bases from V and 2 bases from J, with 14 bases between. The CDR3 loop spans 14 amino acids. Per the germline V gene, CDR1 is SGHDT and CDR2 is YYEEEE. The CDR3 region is CASIRGGRNYGYTF. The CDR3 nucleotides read TGTGCCAGCATTCGGGGGGGACGGAACTATGGCTACACCTTC.

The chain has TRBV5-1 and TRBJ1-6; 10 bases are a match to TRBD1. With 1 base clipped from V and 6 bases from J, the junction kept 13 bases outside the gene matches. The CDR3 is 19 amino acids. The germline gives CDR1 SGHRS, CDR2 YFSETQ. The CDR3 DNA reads TGCGCCAGCAGCTTGTATAGCGGACAGGGGGTATTGCGTAATTCACCCCTCCACTTT. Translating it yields CASSLYSGQGVLRNSPLHF.

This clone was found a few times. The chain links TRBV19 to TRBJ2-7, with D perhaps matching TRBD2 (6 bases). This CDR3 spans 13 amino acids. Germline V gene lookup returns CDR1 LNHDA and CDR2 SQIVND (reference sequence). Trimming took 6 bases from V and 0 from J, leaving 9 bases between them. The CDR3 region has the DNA TGTGCCAGTAGCCGGGACTTCTCCTACGAGCAGTACTTC. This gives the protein CASSRDFSYEQYF.

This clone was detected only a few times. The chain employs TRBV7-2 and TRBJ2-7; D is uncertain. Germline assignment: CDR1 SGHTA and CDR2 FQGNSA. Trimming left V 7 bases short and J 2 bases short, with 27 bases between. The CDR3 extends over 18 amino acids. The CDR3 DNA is TGTGCCAGCACTGCATCTATACCCGGGTCCCATGTGCCCTACGAGCAGTACTTC. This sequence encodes CASTASIPGSHVPYEQYF. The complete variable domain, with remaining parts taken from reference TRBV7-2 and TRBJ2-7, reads GAGVSQSPSNKVTEKGKDVELRCDPISGHTALYWYRQSLGQGLEFLIYFQGNSAPDKSGLPSDRFSAERTGGSVSTLTIQRTQQEDSAVYLCASTASIPGSHVPYEQYFGPGTRLTVT.

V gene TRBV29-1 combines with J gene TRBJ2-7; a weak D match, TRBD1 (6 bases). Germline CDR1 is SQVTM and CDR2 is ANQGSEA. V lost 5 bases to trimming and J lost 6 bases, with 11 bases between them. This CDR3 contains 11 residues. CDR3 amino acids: CSVLQGLEQYF. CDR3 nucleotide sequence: TGCAGCGTTCTGCAGGGGCTCGAGCAGTACTTC.

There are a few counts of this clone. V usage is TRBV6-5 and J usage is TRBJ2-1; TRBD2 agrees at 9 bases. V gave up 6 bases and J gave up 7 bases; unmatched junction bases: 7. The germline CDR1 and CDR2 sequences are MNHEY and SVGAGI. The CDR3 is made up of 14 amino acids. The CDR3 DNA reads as TGTGCCAGCAGGATAGCGGGAGTTGGTAATGAGCAGTTCTTC. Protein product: CASRIAGVGNEQFF.

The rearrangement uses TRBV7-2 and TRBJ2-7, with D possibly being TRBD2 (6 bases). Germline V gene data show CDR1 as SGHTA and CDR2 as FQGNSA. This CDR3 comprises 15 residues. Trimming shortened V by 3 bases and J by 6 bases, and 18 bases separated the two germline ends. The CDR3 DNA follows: TGTGCCAGCAGCTTTCAGGCCGGGGGAACGGGCGAGCAGTACTTC. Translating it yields CASSFQAGGTGEQYF.

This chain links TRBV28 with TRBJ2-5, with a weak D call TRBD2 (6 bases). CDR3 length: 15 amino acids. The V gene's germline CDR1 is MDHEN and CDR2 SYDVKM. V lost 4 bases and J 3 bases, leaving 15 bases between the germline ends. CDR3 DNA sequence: TGTGCCAGCAGTTCCCCGGGAGTAGGGGAAGAGACCCAGTACTTC. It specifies CASSSPGVGEETQYF.

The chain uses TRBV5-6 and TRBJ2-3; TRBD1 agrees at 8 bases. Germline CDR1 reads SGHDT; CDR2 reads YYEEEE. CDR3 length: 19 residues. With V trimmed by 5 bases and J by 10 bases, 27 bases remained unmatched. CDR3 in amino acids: CASSLWTGRKVAPSYAQYF. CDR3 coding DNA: TGTGCCAGCAGTCTCTGGACAGGGCGGAAGGTAGCCCCTTCTTATGCGCAGTATTTT. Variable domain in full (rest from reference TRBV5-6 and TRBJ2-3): DAGVTQSPTHLIKTRGQQVTLRCSPKSGHDTVSWYQQALGQGPQFIFQYYEEEERQRGNFPDRFSGHQFPNYSSELNVNALLLGDSALYLCASSLWTGRKVAPSYAQYFGPGTRLTVL.

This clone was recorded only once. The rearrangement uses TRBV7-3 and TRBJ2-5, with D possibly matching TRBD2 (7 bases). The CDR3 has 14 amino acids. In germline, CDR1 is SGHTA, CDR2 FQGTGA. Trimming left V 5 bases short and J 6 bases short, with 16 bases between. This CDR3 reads CASSPPGGGQTQYF. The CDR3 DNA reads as TGTGCCAGCAGCCCGCCTGGGGGGGGGCAGACCCAGTACTTC.

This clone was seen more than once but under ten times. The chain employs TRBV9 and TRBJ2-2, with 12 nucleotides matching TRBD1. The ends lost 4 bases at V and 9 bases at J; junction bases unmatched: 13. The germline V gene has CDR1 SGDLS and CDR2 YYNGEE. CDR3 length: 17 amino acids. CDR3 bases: TGTGCCAGCAGCCGCGGATTATCCGGGACAGGGGGCCGGGAGCTGTTTTTT. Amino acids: CASSRGLSGTGGRELFF. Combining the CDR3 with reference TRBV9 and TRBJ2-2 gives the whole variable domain DSGVTQTPKHLITATGQRVTLRCSPRSGDLSVYWYQQSLDQGLQFLIQYYNGEERAKGNILERFSAQQFPDLHSELNLSSLELGDSALYFCASSRGLSGTGGRELFFGEGSRLTVL.